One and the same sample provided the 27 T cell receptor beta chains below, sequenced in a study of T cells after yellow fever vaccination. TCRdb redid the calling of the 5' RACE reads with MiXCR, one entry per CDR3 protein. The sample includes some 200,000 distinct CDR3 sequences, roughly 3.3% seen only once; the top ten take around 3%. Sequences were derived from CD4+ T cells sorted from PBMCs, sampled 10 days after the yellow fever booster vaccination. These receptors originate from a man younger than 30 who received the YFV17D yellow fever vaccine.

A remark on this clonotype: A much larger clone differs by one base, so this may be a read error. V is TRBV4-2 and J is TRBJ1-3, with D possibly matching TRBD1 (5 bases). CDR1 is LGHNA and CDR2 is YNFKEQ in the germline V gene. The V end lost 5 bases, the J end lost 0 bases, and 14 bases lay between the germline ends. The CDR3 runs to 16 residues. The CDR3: CASSAGGELSGNTIYF. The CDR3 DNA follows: TGTGCCAGCAGCGCCGGAGGGGAGCTCTCTGGAAACACCATATATTTT.

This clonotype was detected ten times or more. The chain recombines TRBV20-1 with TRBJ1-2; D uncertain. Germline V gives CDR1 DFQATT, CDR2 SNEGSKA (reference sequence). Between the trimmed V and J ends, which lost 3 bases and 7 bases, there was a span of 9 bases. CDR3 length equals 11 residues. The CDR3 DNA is TGCAGTGCTAGGGAGCTGCGTGGCTACACCTTC. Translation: CSARELRGYTF.

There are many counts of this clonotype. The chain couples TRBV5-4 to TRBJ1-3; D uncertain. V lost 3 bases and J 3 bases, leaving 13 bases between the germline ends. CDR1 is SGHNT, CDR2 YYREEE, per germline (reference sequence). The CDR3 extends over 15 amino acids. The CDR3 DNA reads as TGTGCCAGCAGCTCGGCCCAAGCCGGTGGAAACACCATATATTTT. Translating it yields CASSSAQAGGNTIYF.

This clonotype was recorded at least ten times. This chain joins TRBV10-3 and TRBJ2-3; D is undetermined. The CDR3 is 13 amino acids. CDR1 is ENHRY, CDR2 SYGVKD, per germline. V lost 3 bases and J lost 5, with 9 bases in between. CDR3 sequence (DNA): TGTGCCATCAGTGAAGTCTTGGAAGATACGCAGTATTTT. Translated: CAISEVLEDTQYF.

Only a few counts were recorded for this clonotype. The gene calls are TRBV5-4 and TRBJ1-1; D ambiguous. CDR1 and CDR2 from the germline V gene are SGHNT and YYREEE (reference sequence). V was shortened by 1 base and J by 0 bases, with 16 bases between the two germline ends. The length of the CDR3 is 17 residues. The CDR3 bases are TGTGCCAGCAGCTTGTGGCTACAAGAAGCTATGAACACTGAAGCTTTCTTT. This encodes CASSLWLQEAMNTEAFF.

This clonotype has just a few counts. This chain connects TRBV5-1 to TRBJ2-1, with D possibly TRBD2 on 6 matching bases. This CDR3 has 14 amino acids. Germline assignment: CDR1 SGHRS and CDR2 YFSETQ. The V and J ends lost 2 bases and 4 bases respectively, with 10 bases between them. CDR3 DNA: TGCGCCAGCAGCTTTGGCGGGACGTACAATGAGCAGTTCTTC. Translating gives CASSFGGTYNEQFF.

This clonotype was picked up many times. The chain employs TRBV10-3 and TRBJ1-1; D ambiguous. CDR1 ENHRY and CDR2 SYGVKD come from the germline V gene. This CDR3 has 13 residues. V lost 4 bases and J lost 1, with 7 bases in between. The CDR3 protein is CAISAAENTEAFF. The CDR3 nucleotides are TGTGCCATCAGTGCAGCTGAGAACACTGAAGCTTTCTTT.

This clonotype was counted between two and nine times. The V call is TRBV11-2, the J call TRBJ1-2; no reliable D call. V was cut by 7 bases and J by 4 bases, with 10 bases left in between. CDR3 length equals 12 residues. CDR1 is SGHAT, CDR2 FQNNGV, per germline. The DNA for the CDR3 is TGTGCCAGCACCGGACGGAGCTATGGCTACACCTTC. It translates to CASTGRSYGYTF.

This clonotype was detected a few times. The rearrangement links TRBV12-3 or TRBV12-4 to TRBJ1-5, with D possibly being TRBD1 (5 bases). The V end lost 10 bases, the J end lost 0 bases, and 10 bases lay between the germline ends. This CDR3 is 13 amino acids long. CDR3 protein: CATAGGSNQPQHF. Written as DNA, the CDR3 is TGTGCCACCGCCGGGGGTAGCAATCAGCCCCAGCATTTT.

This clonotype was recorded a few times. This chain's CDR3 is CASSFTGNRGAEAFF. DNA for the CDR3: TGCGCCAGCAGCTTTACCGGCAACCGGGGAGCTGAAGCTTTCTTT. V and J are TRBV5-1 and TRBJ1-1; D is unclear. The CDR3 covers 15 residues. Trimming took off 2 bases at V and 6 bases at J, with 17 bases between the two ends. Looked up from germline, CDR1 is SGHRS and CDR2 is YFSETQ.

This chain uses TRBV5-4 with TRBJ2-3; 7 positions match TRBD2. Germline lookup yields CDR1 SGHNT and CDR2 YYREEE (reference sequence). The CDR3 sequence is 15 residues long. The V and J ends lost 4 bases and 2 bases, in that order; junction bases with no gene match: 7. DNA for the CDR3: TGTGCCAGCAGCCCGACTAGCATGCCCACAGATACGCAGTATTTT. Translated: CASSPTSMPTDTQYF. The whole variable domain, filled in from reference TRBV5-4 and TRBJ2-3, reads ETGVTQSPTHLIKTRGQQVTLRCSSQSGHNTVSWYQQALGQGPQFIFQYYREEENGRGNFPPRFSGLQFPNYSSELNVNALELDDSALYLCASSPTSMPTDTQYFGPGTRLTVL.

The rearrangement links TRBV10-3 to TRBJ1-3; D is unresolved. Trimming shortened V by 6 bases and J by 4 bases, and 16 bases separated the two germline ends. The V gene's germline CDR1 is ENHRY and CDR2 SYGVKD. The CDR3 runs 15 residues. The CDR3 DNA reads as TGTGCCATCAGCCCGGGTCTTCTTGTCGGAAACACCATATATTTT. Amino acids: CAISPGLLVGNTIYF.

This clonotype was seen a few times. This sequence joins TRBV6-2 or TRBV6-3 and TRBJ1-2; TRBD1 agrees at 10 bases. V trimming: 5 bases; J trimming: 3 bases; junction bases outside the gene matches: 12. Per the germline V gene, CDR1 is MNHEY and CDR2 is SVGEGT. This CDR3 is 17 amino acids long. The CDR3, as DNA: TGTGCCAGCAGTGGGGCCGGGACAGGGGCCACGGACTATGGCTACACCTTC. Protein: CASSGAGTGATDYGYTF.

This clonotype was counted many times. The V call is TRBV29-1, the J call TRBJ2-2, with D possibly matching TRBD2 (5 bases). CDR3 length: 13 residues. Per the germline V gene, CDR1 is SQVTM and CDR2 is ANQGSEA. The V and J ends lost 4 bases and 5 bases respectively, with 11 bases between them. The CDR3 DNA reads TGCAGCGTTGTGGCTAGCTGGACCGGGGAGCTGTTTTTT. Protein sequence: CSVVASWTGELFF.

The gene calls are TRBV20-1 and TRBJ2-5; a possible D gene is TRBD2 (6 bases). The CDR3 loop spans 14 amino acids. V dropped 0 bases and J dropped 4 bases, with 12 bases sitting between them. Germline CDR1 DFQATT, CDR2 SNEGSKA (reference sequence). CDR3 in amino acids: CSARDPQGGETQYF. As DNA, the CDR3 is TGCAGTGCTAGAGATCCCCAGGGAGGAGAGACCCAGTACTTC.

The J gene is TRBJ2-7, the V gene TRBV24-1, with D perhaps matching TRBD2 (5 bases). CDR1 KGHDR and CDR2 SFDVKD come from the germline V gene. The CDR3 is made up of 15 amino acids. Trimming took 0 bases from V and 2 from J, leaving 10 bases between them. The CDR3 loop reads CATSDLQTGTYEQYV. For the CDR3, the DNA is TGTGCCACCAGTGATTTGCAGACGGGGACCTACGAGCAGTACGTC.

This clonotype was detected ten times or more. The CDR3 loop is CASSLFMAYEQYF. CDR3 bases: TGTGCCAGCAGTTTATTTATGGCCTACGAGCAGTACTTC. This chain links TRBV12-3 or TRBV12-4 with TRBJ2-7; D gene unclear. The V end was cut by 2 bases, the J end by 2 bases, with 7 bases between. The CDR3 is 13 amino acids.

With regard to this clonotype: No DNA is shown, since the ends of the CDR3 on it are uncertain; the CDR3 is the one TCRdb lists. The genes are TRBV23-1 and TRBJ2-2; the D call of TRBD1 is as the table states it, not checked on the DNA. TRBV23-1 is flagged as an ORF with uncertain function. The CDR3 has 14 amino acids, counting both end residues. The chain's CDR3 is CASSPRTRTGSCFF.

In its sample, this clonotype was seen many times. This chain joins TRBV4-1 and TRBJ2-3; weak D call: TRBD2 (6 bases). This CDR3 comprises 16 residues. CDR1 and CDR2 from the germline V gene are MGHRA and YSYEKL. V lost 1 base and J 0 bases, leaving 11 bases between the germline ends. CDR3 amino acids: CASSQALGLSTDTQYF. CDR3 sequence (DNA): TGCGCCAGCAGCCAAGCCCTGGGACTGAGCACAGATACGCAGTATTTT.

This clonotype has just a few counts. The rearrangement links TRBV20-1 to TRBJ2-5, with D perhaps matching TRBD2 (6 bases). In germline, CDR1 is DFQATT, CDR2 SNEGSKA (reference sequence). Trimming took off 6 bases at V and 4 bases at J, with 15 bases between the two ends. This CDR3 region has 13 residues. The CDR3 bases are TGCAGTGCGGGGGAGCGGGTCCGAGAGACCCAGTACTTC. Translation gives CSAGERVRETQYF.

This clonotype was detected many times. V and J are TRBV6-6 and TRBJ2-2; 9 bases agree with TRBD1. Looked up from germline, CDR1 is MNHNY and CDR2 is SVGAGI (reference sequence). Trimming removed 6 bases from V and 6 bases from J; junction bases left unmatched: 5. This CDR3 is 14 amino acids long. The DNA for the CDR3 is TGTGCCAGCAGCTACGGGACAGGGCCCGGGGAGCTGTTTTTT. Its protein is CASSYGTGPGELFF.

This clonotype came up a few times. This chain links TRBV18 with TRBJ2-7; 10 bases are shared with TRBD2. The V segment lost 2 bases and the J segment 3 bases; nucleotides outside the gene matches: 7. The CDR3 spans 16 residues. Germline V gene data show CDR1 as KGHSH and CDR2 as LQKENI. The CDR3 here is CASSPLSGGGFYEQYV. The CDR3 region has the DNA TGTGCCAGCTCACCATTGAGCGGGGGGGGGTTCTACGAGCAGTACGTC.

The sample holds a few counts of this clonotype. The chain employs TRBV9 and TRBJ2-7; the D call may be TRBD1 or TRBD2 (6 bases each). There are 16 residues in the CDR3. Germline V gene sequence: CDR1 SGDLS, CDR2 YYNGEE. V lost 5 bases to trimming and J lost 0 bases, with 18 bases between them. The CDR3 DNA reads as TGTGCCAGCAGTGCAAGCCAGGGGACTGTCTCCTACGAGCAGTACTTC. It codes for CASSASQGTVSYEQYF.

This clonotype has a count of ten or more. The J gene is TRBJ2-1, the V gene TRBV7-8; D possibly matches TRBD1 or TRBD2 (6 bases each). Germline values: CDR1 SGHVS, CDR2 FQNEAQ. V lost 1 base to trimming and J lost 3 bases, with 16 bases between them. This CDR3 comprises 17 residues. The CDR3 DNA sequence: TGTGCCAGCAGCTTAGGGGGACCGGGGGCCAGCTACAATGAGCAGTTCTTC. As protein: CASSLGGPGASYNEQFF.

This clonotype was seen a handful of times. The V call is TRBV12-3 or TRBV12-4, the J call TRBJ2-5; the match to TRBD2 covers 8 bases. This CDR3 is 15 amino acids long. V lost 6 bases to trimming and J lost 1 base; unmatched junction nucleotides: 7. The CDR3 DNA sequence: TGTGCCAGCAGCCTCTTAGCGGGGACCCAAGAGACCCAGTACTTC. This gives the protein CASSLLAGTQETQYF.

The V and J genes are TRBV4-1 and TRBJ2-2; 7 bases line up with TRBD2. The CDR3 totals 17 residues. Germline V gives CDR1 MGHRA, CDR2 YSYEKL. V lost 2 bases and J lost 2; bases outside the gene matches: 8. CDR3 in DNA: TGCGCCAGCAGCCAACCACATAGCGGGCTTAACACCGGGGAGCTGTTTTTT. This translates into CASSQPHSGLNTGELFF.

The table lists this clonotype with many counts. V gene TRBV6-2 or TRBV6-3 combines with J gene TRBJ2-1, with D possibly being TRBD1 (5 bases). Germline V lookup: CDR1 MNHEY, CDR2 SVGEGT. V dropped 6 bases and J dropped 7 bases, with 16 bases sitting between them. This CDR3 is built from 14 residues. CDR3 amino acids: CASSSIAQGNEQFF. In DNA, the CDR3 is TGTGCCAGCAGCTCCATTGCCCAGGGAAATGAGCAGTTCTTC.